This T cell receptor (beta chain) was recorded in a study of T cells in localized non-small cell lung cancer. The study's findings and limits: Of the top 100 tumor clones, median around 50 were in adjacent lung, some 30 among its top 100. Sequencing was restricted to one tumor region; therefore, heterogeneity remains possible. Uninvolved adjacent lung had the highest recorded T cell clonality, with tumor below it.

V trimming: 2 bases; J trimming: 5 bases; junction bases outside the gene matches: 10. The CDR3 runs 17 residues. Germline V gene data show CDR1 as SGHVS and CDR2 as FQNEAQ. As for this clone: The antigen is unknown.

Generated by immunoSEQ multiplex PCR, the TCRdb table keeps only in-frame clones and is missing some. Of approximately 49,000 clones listed, 70% to 80% are singletons. The source was peripheral blood, collected before any cancer treatment. The clonotype originates from a man aged 40-75 years with stage I squamous cell lung carcinoma. J is TRBJ2-2 and V is TRBV7-8, with 8 bases identical to TRBD2. The chain's CDR3 is CASSLFPAGGPTGELFF. In DNA, the CDR3 is TGTGCCAGCAGCTTATTTCCCGCGGGGGGTCCAACCGGGGAGCTGTTTTTT.